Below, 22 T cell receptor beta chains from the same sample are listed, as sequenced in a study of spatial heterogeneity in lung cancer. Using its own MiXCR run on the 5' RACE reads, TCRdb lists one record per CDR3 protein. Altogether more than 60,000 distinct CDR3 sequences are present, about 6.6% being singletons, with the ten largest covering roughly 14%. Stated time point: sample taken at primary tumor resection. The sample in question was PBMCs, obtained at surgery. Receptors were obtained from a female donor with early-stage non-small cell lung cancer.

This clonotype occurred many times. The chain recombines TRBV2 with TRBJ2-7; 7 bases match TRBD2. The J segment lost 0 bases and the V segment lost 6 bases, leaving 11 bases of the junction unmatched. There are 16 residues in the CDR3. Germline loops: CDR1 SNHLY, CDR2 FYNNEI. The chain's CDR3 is CASRARGVGSSYEQYV. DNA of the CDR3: TGTGCCAGCAGGGCCCGGGGGGTCGGGAGCTCCTACGAGCAGTACGTC.

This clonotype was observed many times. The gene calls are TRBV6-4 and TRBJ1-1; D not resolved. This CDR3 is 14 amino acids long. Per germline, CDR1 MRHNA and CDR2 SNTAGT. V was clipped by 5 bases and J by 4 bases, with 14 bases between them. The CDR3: CASSTDGGSTEAFF. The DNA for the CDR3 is TGTGCCAGCAGTACTGACGGTGGGAGCACTGAAGCTTTCTTT.

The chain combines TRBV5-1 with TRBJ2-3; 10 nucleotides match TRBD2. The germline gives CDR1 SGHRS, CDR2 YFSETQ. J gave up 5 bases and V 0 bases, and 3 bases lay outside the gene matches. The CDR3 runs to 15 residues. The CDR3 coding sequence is TGCGCCAGCAGCTTGGGCCTAGCGGGAGTAGATACGCAGTATTTT. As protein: CASSLGLAGVDTQYF.

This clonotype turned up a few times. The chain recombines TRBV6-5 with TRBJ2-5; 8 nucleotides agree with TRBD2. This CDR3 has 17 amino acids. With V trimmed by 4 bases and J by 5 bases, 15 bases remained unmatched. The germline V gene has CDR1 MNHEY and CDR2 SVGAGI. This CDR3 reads CASSSWSSGAGFETQYF. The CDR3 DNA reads TGTGCCAGCAGTTCCTGGAGTAGCGGGGCCGGCTTCGAGACCCAGTACTTC.

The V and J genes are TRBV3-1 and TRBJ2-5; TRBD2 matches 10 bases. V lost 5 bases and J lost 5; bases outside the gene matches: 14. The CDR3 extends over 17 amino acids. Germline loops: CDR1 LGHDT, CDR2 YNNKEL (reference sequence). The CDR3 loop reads CASSSILGAGGMETQYF. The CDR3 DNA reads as TGTGCCAGCAGCTCGATTCTGGGAGCGGGAGGGATGGAGACCCAGTACTTC.

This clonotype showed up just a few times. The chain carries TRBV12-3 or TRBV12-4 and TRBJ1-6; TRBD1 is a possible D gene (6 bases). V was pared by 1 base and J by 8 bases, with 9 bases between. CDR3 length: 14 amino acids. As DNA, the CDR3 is TGTGCCAGCAGTTTAGGGGGGGGCGATTCACCCCTCCACTTT. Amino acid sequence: CASSLGGGDSPLHF.

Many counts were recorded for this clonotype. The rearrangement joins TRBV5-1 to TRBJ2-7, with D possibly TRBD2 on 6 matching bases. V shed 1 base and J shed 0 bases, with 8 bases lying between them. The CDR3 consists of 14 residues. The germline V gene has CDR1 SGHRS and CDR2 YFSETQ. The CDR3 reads CASSLRDSSYEQYF. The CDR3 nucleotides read TGCGCCAGCAGCTTGCGGGACTCCTCCTACGAGCAGTACTTC. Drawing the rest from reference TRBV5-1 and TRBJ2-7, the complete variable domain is KAGVTQTPRYLIKTRGQQVTLSCSPISGHRSVSWYQQTPGQGLQFLFEYFSETQRNKGNFPGRFSGRQFSNSRSEMNVSTLELGDSALYLCASSLRDSSYEQYFGPGTRLTVT.

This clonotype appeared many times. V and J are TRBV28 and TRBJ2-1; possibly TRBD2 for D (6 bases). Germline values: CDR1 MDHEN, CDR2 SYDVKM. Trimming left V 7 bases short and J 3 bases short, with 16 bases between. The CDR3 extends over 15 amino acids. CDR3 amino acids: CASNPRGVSYNEQFF. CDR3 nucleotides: TGTGCCAGCAATCCCCGCGGGGTCAGCTACAATGAGCAGTTCTTC.

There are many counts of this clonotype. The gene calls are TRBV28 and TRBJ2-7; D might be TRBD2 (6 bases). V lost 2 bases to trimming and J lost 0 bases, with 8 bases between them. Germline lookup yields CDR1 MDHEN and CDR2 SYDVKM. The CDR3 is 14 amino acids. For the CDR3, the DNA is TGTGCCAGCAGTTTAGCCGGGGGCTCCTACGAGCAGTACTTC. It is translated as CASSLAGGSYEQYF.

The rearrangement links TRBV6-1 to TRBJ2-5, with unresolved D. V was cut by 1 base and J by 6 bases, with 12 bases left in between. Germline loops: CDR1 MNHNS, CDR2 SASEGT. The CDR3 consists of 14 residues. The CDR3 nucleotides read TGTGCCAGCAGTGAAGGGCCCGTGGAAAAGACCCAGTACTTC. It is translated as CASSEGPVEKTQYF.

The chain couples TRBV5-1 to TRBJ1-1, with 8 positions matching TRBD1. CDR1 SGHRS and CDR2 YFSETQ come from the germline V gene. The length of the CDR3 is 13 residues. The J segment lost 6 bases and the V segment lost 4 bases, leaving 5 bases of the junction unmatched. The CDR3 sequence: CASSPDRGSEAFF. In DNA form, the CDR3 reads TGCGCCAGCAGCCCCGACAGGGGCTCTGAAGCTTTCTTT.

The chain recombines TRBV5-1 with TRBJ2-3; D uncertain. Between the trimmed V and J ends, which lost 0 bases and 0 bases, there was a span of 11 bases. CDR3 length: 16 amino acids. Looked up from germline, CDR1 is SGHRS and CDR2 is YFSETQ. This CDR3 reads CASSLGQATSTDTQYF. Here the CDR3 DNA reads TGCGCCAGCAGCTTGGGGCAGGCCACTAGCACAGATACGCAGTATTTT.

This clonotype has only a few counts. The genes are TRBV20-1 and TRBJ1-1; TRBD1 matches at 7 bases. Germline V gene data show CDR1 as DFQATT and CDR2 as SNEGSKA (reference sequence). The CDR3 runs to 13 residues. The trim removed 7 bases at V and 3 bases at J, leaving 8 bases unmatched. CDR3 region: CSVPLTGDTEAFF. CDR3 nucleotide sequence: TGCAGTGTTCCCCTCACAGGGGACACTGAAGCTTTCTTT.

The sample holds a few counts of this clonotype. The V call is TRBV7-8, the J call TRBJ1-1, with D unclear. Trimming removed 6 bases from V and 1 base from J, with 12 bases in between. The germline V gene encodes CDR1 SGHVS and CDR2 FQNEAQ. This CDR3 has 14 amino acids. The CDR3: CASRETSPNTEAFF. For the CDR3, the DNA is TGTGCCAGCAGGGAGACGTCTCCGAACACTGAAGCTTTCTTT.

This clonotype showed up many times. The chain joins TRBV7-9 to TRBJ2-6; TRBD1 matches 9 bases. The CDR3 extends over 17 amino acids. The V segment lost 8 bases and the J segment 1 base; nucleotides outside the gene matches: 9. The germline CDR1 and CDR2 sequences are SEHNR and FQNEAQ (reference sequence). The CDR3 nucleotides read TGTGCCAGCGTCCCCGGGACAGGGTTGTCTGGGGCCAACGTCCTGACTTTC. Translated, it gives CASVPGTGLSGANVLTF.

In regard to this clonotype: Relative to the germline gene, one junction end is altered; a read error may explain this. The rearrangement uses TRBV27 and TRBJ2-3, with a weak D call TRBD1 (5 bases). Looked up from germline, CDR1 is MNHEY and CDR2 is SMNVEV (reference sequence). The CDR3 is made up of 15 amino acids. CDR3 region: CASSFSRGNTDAQYF. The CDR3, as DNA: TGTGCCAGCAGTTTTAGTAGGGGCAACACAGATGCGCAGTATTTT.

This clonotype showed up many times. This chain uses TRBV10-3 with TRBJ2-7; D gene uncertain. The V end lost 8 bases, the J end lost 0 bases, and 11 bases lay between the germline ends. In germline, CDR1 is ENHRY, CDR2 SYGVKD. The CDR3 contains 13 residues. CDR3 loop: CAIHDGSSYEQYF. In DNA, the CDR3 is TGTGCCATCCACGATGGTAGCTCCTACGAGCAGTACTTC.

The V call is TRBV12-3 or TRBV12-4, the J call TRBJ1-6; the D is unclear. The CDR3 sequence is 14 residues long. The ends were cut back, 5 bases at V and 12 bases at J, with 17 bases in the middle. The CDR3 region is CASSNSDSGLPLHF. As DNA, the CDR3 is TGTGCCAGCAGTAATAGCGATTCGGGTTTACCCCTCCACTTT.

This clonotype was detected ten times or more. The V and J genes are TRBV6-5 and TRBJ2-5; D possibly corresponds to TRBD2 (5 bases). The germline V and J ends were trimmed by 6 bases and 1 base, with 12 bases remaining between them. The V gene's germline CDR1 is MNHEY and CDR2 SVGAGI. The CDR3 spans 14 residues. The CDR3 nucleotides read TGTGCCAGCAGCGCACTAGAGATCCAAGAGACCCAGTACTTC. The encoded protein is CASSALEIQETQYF.

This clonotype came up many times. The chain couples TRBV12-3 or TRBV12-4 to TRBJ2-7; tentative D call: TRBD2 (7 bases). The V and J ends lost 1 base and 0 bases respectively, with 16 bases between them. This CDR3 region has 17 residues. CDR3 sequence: CASSLVGGGQSSYEQYF. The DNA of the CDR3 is TGTGCCAGCAGTTTAGTGGGAGGGGGGCAAAGCTCCTACGAGCAGTACTTC.

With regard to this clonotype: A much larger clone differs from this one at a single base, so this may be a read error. The CDR3 is CASSFVTDTQYF. In DNA, the CDR3 is TGTGCCAGCAGCTTTGTCACAGATACGCAGTATTTT. V and J are TRBV7-3 and TRBJ2-3, with unresolved D. V dropped 3 bases and J dropped 2 bases, with 3 bases sitting between them. This CDR3 is 12 amino acids long. CDR1 and CDR2 from the germline V gene are SGHTA and FQGTGA.

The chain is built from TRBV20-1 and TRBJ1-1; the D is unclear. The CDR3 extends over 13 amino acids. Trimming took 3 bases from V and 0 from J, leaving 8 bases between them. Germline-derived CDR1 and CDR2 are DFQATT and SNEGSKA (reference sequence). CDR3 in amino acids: CSASFGVNTEAFF. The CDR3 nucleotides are TGCAGTGCTAGTTTCGGGGTGAACACTGAAGCTTTCTTT.